The clone carrying this TCR beta chain occurred once. Seattle's enrolled individuals joined amid active infection and were then monitored longitudinally. The entry originates in a study of blood T cell repertoires in COVID-19. For the study at large: Italy, Spain and the United States were the sources of the convalescent and acute COVID-19 samples. PBMCs, B-cell-depleted T cells, or T cells were the source of the cDNA or gDNA that made up the material.

The germline V gene has CDR1 SGHRS and CDR2 YFSETQ. The ends lost 0 bases at V and 9 bases at J; junction bases unmatched: 4. The CDR3 consists of 15 residues. Clones were sequenced by immunoSEQ multiplex PCR, and TCRdb holds only the in-frame ones, with some missing. The sample consists of 25,000 to 35,000 clones, about 92% of them appearing once. Specimen: peripheral blood. The sequence derives from a woman in her seventies with COVID-19, enrolled during active disease. This sequence joins TRBV5-1 and TRBJ2-1; 12 nucleotides line up with TRBD2. The CDR3 here is CASSLGGLAGGEQFF. CDR3 nucleotides: TGCGCCAGCAGCTTGGGGGGACTAGCGGGCGGTGAGCAGTTCTTC. Based on the CDR3 plus reference TRBV5-1 and TRBJ2-1, the full variable domain is KAGVTQTPRYLIKTRGQQVTLSCSPISGHRSVSWYQQTPGQGLQFLFEYFSETQRNKGNFPGRFSGRQFSNSRSEMNVSTLELGDSALYLCASSLGGLAGGEQFFGPGTRLTVL.